Below are 15 T cell receptor beta chains sequenced from a single sample in a study of cytomegalovirus exposure and HLA in healthy donors. PCR involved 60 Vbeta and 13 Jbeta primers. This table comes from immunoSEQ multiplex PCR, and its TCRdb copy is limited to in-frame clones, with some not included. The table includes 150,000 to 200,000 clones, about 80% detected once. What was sequenced was PBMCs. The origin of the receptors is a man aged 35 to 55 in good health and CMV-seronegative.

The V and J genes are TRBV28 and TRBJ2-3; TRBD1 is a possible D gene (5 bases). The CDR3 spans 16 residues. The germline gives CDR1 MDHEN, CDR2 SYDVKM. V lost 2 bases to trimming and J lost 1 base, with 13 bases between them. The CDR3: CASSLPRGLGTDTQYF. CDR3 nucleotide sequence: TGTGCCAGCAGTTTACCAAGGGGCCTCGGCACAGATACGCAGTATTTT. The whole variable domain, filled in from reference TRBV28 and TRBJ2-3, reads DVKVTQSSRYLVKRTGEKVFLECVQDMDHENMFWYRQDPGLGLRLIYFSYDVKMKEKGDIPEGYSVSREKKERFSLILESASTNQTSMYLCASSLPRGLGTDTQYFGPGTRLTVL.

The rearrangement links TRBV4-1 to TRBJ2-7, with 9 bases lining up with TRBD2. In germline, CDR1 is MGHRA, CDR2 YSYEKL. V lost 0 bases and J lost 2; bases outside the gene matches: 5. This CDR3 has 16 residues. Here the CDR3 reads CASSQDRLAGTYEQYF. Here the CDR3 DNA reads TGCGCCAGCAGCCAAGATAGGCTAGCGGGAACCTACGAGCAGTACTTC.

V usage is TRBV7-3 and J usage is TRBJ2-7; 9 bases match TRBD2. Germline loops: CDR1 SGHTA, CDR2 FQGTGA. The J segment lost 3 bases and the V segment lost 4 bases, leaving 16 bases of the junction unmatched. The CDR3 covers 18 residues. DNA for the CDR3: TGTGCCAGCAGCTCCTTGGGTAGCGGGGGACCTTTGGGCTACGAGCAGTACTTC. Translating it yields CASSSLGSGGPLGYEQYF.

The chain joins TRBV9 to TRBJ2-3; TRBD2 matches 8 bases. There are 16 residues in the CDR3. Germline assignment: CDR1 SGDLS and CDR2 YYNGEE. Trimming removed 4 bases from V and 1 base from J; junction bases left unmatched: 8. Written as DNA, the CDR3 is TGTGCCAGCAGCCCTAGCGGGCATCTAGGCACAGATACGCAGTATTTT. As protein: CASSPSGHLGTDTQYF.

A note on this clone: A read error may produce the germline difference seen at one junction end. The V and J genes are TRBV7-9 and TRBJ2-3; 10 bases agree with TRBD2. This CDR3 contains 15 residues. Germline CDR1 is SEHNR and CDR2 is FQNEAQ (reference sequence). Written as DNA, the CDR3 is TGTTCCAGCAGCTCGACTAGCGGGTTTAAGGATACGCAGTATTTT. It translates to CSSSSTSGFKDTQYF.

Here the CDR3 reads CASSREGDTGELFF. In nucleotides, the CDR3 is TGTGCCAGCTCGCGGGAAGGGGACACCGGGGAGCTGTTTTTT. The V call is TRBV6-5, the J call TRBJ2-2; perhaps TRBD2 as D (6 bases). Germline loops: CDR1 MNHEY, CDR2 SVGAGI. The ends were cut back, 8 bases at V and 3 bases at J, with 13 bases in the middle. The CDR3 is made up of 14 amino acids.

This clone was seen just once. This chain joins TRBV28 and TRBJ2-7, with 9 bases lining up with TRBD2. The V gene end was trimmed by 5 bases and the J gene end by 5 bases; junction bases not matched to a gene: 16. Germline V gives CDR1 MDHEN, CDR2 SYDVKM. This CDR3 comprises 17 residues. CDR3 protein: CASSPPRGGRATDEQYF. The CDR3 DNA reads as TGTGCCAGCAGTCCGCCCCGAGGCGGGAGGGCCACGGACGAGCAGTACTTC.

This chain joins TRBV6-1 and TRBJ1-4; TRBD1 might be the D (6 bases). Trimming removed 5 bases at V and 6 bases at J, with 10 bases between. CDR1 and CDR2 (germline): MNHNS, SASEGT. This CDR3 has 13 amino acids. The CDR3, as DNA: TGTGCCAGCAGTACAGGGTTGGATGAAAAACTGTTTTTT. Translation gives CASSTGLDEKLFF.

This clone was recorded once. The rearrangement links TRBV7-6 to TRBJ1-2; D is ambiguous. Looked up from germline, CDR1 is SGHVS and CDR2 is FNYEAQ. V lost 5 bases, J lost 2 bases, and 9 bases lay in between. The CDR3 is 13 amino acids. The chain's CDR3 is CASSPGKNYGYTF. For the CDR3, the DNA is TGTGCCAGCAGCCCGGGAAAGAACTATGGCTACACCTTC.

In this sample, this clone turned up a few times. The rearrangement links TRBV9 to TRBJ1-2; 10 bases align to TRBD1. Germline V lookup: CDR1 SGDLS, CDR2 YYNGEE. CDR3 length: 18 residues. With V trimmed by 0 bases and J by 3 bases, 11 bases remained unmatched. The CDR3 region has the DNA TGTGCCAGCAGCGTAGACCCCCTGACAGGGGGCGTCGACTATGGCTACACCTTC. This codes for CASSVDPLTGGVDYGYTF.

For this clone: A junction end diverges from the germline sequence, so it may reflect a read error. The chain links TRBV10-1 to TRBJ2-4; 8 positions agree with TRBD2. CDR1 is WNHNN, CDR2 SYGVQD, per germline (reference sequence). The CDR3 runs to 14 residues. The CDR3 sequence is CASSDGGAKNSQYF. CDR3 nucleotides: TGCGCCAGCAGTGACGGGGGGGCCAAAAACAGTCAGTACTTC.

The gene calls are TRBV29-1 and TRBJ2-2; 15 nucleotides line up with TRBD2. This CDR3 comprises 17 residues. The V and J ends lost 7 bases and 4 bases, in that order; junction bases with no gene match: 10. Germline V gene data show CDR1 as SQVTM and CDR2 as ANQGSEA. The CDR3 DNA follows: TGCAGCGGCGGAGGACTAGCGGGAGGGCCGGGCACCGGGGAGCTGTTTTTT. Translating gives CSGGGLAGGPGTGELFF.

CDR3 sequence (DNA): TGTGCCAGCTCACCGGACAGACTACAATTCAATCAGCCCCAGCATTTT. Translation: CASSPDRLQFNQPQHF. The chain combines TRBV18 with TRBJ1-5; a possible D gene is TRBD1 (6 bases). V lost 3 bases to trimming and J lost 3 bases, with 15 bases between them. Germline CDR1 and CDR2: KGHSH and LQKENI. The CDR3 sequence is 16 residues long.

This clone was recorded a few times. This chain links TRBV5-1 with TRBJ2-7; D possibly corresponds to TRBD2 (5 bases). Deletions cut 7 bases from V and 0 bases from J, with 17 bases between. Germline-derived CDR1 and CDR2 are SGHRS and YFSETQ. This CDR3 contains 15 residues. CDR3 sequence: CASPPRSGFSYEQYF. The CDR3 bases are TGCGCCAGCCCCCCGCGGTCGGGGTTCTCCTACGAGCAGTACTTC.

The chain combines TRBV27 with TRBJ2-6; perhaps TRBD2 as D (5 bases). Germline CDR1 reads MNHEY; CDR2 reads SMNVEV (reference sequence). There are 16 residues in the CDR3. Between the trimmed V and J ends, which lost 2 bases and 2 bases, there was a span of 10 bases. The CDR3 coding sequence is TGTGCCAGCAGTTTAAGGGCAGCGGCTGGGGCCAACGTCCTGACTTTC. This codes for CASSLRAAAGANVLTF.